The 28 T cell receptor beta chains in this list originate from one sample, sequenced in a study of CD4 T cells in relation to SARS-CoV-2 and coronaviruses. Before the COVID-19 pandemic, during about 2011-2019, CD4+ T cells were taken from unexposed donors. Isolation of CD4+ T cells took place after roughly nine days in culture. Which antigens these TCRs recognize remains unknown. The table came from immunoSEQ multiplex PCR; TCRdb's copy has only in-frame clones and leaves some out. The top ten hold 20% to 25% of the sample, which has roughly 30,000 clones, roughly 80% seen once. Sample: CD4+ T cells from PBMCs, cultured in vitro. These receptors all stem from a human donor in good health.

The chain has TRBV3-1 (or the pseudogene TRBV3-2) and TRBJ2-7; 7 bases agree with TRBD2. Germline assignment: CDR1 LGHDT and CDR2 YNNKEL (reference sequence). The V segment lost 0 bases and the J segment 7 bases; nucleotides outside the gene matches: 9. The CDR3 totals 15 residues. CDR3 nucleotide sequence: TGTGCCAGCAGCCAAGATCTGGATAGCGGGCGGGAGCAGTACTTC. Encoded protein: CASSQDLDSGREQYF.

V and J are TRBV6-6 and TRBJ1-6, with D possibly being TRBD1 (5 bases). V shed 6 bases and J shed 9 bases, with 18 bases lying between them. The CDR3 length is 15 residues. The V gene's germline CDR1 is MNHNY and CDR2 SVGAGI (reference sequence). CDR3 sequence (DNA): TGTGCCAGCAGCCCCGGACCCGGGGGTAGTTCACCCCTCCACTTT. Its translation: CASSPGPGGSSPLHF.

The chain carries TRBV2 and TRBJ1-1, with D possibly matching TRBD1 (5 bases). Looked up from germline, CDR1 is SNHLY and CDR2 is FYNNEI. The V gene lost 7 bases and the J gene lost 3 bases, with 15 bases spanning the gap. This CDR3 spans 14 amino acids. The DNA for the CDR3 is TGTGCCAGCAATACAGGCTTGTCGTACACTGAAGCTTTCTTT. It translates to CASNTGLSYTEAFF.

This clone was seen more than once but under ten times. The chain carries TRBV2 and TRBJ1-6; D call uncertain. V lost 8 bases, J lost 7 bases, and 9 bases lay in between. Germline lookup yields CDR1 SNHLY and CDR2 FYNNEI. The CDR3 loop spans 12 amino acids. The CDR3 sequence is CASREMNSPLHF. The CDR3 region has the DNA TGTGCCAGCCGCGAGATGAATTCACCCCTCCACTTT. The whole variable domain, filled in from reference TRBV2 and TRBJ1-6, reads EPEVTQTPSHQVTQMGQEVILRCVPISNHLYFYWYRQILGQKVEFLVSFYNNEISEKSEIFDDQFSVERPDGSNFTLKIRSTKLEDSAMYFCASREMNSPLHFGNGTRLTVT.

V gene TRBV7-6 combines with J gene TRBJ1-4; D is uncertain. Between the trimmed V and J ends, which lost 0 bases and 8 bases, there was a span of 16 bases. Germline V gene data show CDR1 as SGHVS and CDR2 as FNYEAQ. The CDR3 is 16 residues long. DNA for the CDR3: TGTGCCAGCAGCTTAGCGGTGGCGGACCGGAAAGAAAAACTGTTTTTT. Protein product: CASSLAVADRKEKLFF. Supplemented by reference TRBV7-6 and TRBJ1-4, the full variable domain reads GAGVSQSPRYKVTKRGQDVALRCDPISGHVSLYWYRQALGQGPEFLTYFNYEAQQDKSGLPNDRFSAERPEGSISTLTIQRTEQRDSAMYRCASSLAVADRKEKLFFGSGTQLSVL.

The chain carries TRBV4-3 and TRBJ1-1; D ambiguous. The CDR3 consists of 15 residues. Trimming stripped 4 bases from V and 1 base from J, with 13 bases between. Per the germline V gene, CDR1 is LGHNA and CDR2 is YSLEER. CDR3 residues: CASSRYRVGNTEAFF. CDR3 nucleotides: TGCGCCAGCAGCCGGTACAGAGTAGGGAACACTGAAGCTTTCTTT.

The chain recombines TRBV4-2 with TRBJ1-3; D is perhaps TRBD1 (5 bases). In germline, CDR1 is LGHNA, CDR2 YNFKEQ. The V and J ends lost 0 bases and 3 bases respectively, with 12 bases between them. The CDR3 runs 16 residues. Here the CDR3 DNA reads TGTGCCAGCAGCCAAGATCAAGGGGCGCGTGGAAACACCATATATTTT. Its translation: CASSQDQGARGNTIYF.

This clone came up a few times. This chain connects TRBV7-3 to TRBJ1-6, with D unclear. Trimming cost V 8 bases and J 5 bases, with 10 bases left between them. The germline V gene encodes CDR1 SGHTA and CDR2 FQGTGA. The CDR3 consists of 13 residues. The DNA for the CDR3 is TGTGCCAGCGCGGTGGGAAATAATTCACCCCTCCACTTT. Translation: CASAVGNNSPLHF. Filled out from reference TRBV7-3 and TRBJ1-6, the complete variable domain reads GAGVSQTPSNKVTEKGKYVELRCDPISGHTALYWYRQSLGQGPEFLIYFQGTGAADDSGLPNDRFFAVRPEGSVSTLKIQRTERGDSAVYLCASAVGNNSPLHFGNGTRLTVT.

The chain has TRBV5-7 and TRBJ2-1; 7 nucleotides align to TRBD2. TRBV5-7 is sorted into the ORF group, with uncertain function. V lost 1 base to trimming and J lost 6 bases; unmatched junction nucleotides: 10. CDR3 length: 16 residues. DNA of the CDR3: TGTGCCAGCAGCTTGCCGGAGTTGGGGGGGACCAATGAGCAGTTCTTC. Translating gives CASSLPELGGTNEQFF.

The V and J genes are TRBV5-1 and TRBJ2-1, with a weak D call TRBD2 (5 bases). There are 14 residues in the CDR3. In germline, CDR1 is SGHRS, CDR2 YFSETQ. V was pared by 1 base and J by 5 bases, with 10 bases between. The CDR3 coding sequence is TGCGCCAGCAGCTTGTTAAGGGAGAACAATGAGCAGTTCTTC. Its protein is CASSLLRENNEQFF.

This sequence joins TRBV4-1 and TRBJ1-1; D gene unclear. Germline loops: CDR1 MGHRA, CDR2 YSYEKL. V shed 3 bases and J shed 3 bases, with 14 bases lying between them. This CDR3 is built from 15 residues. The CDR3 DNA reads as TGCGCCAGCAGCCACCTGGGAGGGTTGGACACTGAAGCTTTCTTT. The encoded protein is CASSHLGGLDTEAFF.

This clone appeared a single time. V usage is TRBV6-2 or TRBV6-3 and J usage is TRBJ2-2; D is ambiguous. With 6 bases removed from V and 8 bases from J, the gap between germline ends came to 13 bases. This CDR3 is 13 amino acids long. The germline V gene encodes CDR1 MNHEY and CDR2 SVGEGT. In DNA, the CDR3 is TGTGCCAGCAGCCGCTTCGGACGGGGGGAGCTGTTTTTT. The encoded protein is CASSRFGRGELFF.

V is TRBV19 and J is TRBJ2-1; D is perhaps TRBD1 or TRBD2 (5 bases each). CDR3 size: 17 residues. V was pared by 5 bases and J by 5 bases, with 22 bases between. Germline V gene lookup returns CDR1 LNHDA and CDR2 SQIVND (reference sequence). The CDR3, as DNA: TGTGCCAGTAGTGCCCTTGGAGCTAGTAGGGGACACAATGAGCAGTTCTTC. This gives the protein CASSALGASRGHNEQFF.

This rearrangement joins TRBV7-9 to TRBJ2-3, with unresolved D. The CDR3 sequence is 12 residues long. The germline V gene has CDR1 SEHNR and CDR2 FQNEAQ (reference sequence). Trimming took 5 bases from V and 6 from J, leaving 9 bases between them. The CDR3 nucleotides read TGTGCCAGCAGCCAACTGGTGGATACGCAGTATTTT. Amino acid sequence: CASSQLVDTQYF.

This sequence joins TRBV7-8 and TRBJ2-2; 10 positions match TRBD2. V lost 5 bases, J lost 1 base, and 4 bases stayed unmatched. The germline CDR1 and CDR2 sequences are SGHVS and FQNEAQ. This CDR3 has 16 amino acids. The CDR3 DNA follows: TGTGCCAGCAGCAAACGGACTAGCGGGAACACCGGGGAGCTGTTTTTT. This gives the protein CASSKRTSGNTGELFF.

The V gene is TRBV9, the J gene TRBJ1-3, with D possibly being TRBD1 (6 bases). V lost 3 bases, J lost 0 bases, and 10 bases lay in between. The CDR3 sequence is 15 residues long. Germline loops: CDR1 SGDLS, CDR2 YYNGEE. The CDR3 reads CASSAGTPSGNTIYF. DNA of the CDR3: TGTGCCAGCAGCGCAGGGACACCCTCTGGAAACACCATATATTTT.

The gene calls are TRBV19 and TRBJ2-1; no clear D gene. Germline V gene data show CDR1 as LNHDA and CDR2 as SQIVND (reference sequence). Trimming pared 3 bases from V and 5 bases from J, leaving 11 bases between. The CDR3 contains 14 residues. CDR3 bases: TGTGCCAGTAGTATGACGGGTCGCAACAATGAGCAGTTCTTC. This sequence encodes CASSMTGRNNEQFF.

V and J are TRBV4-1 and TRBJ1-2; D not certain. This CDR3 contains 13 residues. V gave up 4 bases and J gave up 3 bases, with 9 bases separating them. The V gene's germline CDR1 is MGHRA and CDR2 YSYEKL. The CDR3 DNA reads TGCGCCAGCAGCCCCGACCTATACTATGGCTACACCTTC. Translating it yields CASSPDLYYGYTF.

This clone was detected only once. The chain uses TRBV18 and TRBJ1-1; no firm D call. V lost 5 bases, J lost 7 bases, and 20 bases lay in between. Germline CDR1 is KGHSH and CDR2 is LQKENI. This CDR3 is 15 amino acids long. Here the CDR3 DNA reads TGTGCCAGCTCATCATCCAACAGTCCCCAAGGTGAAGCTTTCTTT. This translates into CASSSSNSPQGEAFF.

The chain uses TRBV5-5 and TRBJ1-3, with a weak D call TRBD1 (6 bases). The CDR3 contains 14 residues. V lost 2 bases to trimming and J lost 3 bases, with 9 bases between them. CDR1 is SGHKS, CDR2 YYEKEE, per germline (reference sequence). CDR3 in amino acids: CASSFGGLGNTIYF. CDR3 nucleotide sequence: TGTGCCAGCAGCTTTGGGGGCCTTGGAAACACCATATATTTT.

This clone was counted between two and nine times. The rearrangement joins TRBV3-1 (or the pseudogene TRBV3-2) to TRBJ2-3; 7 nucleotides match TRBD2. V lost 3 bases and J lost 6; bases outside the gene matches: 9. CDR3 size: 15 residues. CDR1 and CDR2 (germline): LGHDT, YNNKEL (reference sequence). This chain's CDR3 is CASSQMGGRADTQYF. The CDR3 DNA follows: TGTGCCAGCAGCCAGATGGGGGGGAGGGCCGATACGCAGTATTTT.

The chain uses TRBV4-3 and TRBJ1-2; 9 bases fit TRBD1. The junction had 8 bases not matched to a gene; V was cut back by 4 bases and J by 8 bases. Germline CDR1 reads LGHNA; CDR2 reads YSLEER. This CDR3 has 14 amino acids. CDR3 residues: CASSLGQGASGYTF. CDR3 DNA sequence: TGCGCCAGCAGCCTGGGACAGGGAGCATCGGGCTACACCTTC.

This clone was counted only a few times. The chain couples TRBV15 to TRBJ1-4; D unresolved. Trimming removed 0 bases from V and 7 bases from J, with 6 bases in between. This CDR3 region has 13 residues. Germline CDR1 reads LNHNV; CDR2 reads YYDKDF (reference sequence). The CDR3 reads CATSRDVIEKLFF. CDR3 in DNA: TGTGCCACCAGCAGAGATGTTATTGAAAAACTGTTTTTT.

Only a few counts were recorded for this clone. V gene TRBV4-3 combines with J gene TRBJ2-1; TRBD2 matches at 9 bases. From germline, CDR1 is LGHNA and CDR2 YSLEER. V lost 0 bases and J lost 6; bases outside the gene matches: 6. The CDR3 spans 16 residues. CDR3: CASSQDLGLALNEQFF. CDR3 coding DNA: TGCGCCAGCAGCCAAGATCTGGGACTAGCCCTCAATGAGCAGTTCTTC.

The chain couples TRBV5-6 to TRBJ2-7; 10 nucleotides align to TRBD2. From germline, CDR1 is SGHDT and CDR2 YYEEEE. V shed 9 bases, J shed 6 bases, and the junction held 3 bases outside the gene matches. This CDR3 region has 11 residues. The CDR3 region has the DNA TGTGCCAAGCGGGGGGGCGGCGAGCAGTACTTC. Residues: CAKRGGGEQYF.

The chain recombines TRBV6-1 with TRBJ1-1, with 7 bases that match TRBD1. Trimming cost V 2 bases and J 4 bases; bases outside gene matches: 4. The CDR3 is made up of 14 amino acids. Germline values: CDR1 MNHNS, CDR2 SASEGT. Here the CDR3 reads CASSEIRQGTEAFF. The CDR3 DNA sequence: TGTGCCAGCAGTGAAATTAGACAGGGCACTGAAGCTTTCTTT.

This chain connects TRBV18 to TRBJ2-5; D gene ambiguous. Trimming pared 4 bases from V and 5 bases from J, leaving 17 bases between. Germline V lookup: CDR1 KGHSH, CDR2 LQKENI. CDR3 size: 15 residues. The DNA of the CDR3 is TGTGCCAGCTCACAGGACGGTCCTATCGGGGAGACCCAGTACTTC. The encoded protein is CASSQDGPIGETQYF.

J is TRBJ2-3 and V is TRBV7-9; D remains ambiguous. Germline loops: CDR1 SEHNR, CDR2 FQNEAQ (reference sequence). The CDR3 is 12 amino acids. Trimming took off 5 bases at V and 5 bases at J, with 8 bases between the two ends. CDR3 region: CASSLSRDTQYF. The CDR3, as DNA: TGTGCCAGCAGCCTAAGTAGAGATACGCAGTATTTT.